This entry is about one TCR beta chain. The antigen is unknown. Healthy individuals who donated bone marrow served as the donors. This entry is derived from a study of cytomegalovirus exposure and HLA in healthy donors. The CDR3 loop spans 16 amino acids. J gave up 2 bases and V 1 base, and 3 bases lay outside the gene matches. Germline assignment: CDR1 KGHSH and CDR2 LQKENI. PCR was performed using 60 Vbeta and 13 Jbeta primers. Sequencing was performed with immunoSEQ multiplex PCR; in TCRdb, only in-frame clones are kept and a portion is missing. The repertoire includes some 200,000 clones, roughly three quarters of them detected once, and approximately 0.4% sits in the top ten. Regarding the study as a whole: In most subjects, TCR beta sequences reportedly gave accurate predictions of HLA-A and HLA-B alleles. Sequencing had likely introduced a cluster of highly shared sequence variants as an artifact. Earlier results showed most TCR beta V segments being productive about 90% or about 30% of the time.

The clonotype originates from a male donor in good health and CMV-seropositive. J is TRBJ1-5 and V is TRBV18, with TRBD1 matching 9 bases. Sequenced: PBMCs. In DNA, the CDR3 is TGTGCCAGCTCACCACTCCGGGACAGGGGCAATCAGCCCCAGCATTTT. It codes for CASSPLRDRGNQPQHF.